The 25 T cell receptor beta chains given below trace back to one sample, sequenced in a study of early T cells in non-severe SARS-CoV-2 infection. TCRdb re-called the 5' RACE reads with MiXCR, one entry per CDR3 protein. The sample consists of some 70,000 distinct CDR3 sequences, 12% of them appearing once. The sample comprised whole blood. These receptors all come from an adult who was a healthcare worker with PCR-confirmed SARS-CoV-2 infection or an uninfected control (not recorded which).

This clonotype showed up many times. V gene TRBV27 combines with J gene TRBJ2-7; D ambiguous. The CDR3 totals 13 residues. Trimming cost V 5 bases and J 3 bases, with 11 bases left between them. Germline values: CDR1 MNHEY, CDR2 SMNVEV (reference sequence). DNA of the CDR3: TGTGCCAGCAGTCAGTACCCAAACTACGAGCAGTACTTC. Protein product: CASSQYPNYEQYF.

This clonotype was seen many times. The chain links TRBV5-1 to TRBJ2-2; 10 nucleotides line up with TRBD2. V was pared by 4 bases and J by 4 bases, with 7 bases of the junction left unmatched. The CDR3 is 16 residues long. Germline V gene lookup returns CDR1 SGHRS and CDR2 YFSETQ. In DNA, the CDR3 is TGCGCCAGCAGCGTCCTAGCGGGAGAAGGCACCGGGGAGCTGTTTTTT. Its protein is CASSVLAGEGTGELFF.

Details on this clonotype: This may arise from a read error, as a much more abundant clone is one base away. The conserved phenylalanine or tryptophan is not found at the CDR3 terminus, so this likely reflects a read error. This chain connects TRBV29-1 to TRBJ1-2, with D unresolved. V lost 6 bases, J lost 4 bases, and 9 bases lay in between. The CDR3 consists of 11 residues. Germline CDR1 SQVTM, CDR2 ANQGSEA. CDR3 nucleotides: TGCAGCGTAATCATCTCCTATGGCTACACCTCC. Its translation is CSVIISYGYTS.

This clonotype was detected only a few times. The chain has TRBV7-9 and TRBJ2-3, with 13 bases that match TRBD2. The CDR3 sequence is 15 residues long. Germline V gene lookup returns CDR1 SEHNR and CDR2 FQNEAQ (reference sequence). Trimming took 2 bases from V and 7 from J; bases not matched to a gene: 3. The CDR3 region has the DNA TGTGCCAGCAGCTTAACTAGCGGGAGGGGGAATACGCAGTATTTT. This gives the protein CASSLTSGRGNTQYF.

This clonotype has at least ten counts. The rearrangement links TRBV24-1 to TRBJ2-1, with a weak D call TRBD1 (5 bases). This CDR3 is 20 amino acids long. The germline V gene has CDR1 KGHDR and CDR2 SFDVKD. V was clipped by 2 bases and J by 8 bases, with 30 bases between them. The CDR3 DNA reads as TGTGCCACCAGTGATTCCTCCTATTGGAGAGGCGAATATAAGGGGTATGAGCAGTTCTTC. Encoded protein: CATSDSSYWRGEYKGYEQFF.

By proportion, this clonotype is medium-sized (0.01 to 0.1%). The chain's CDR3 is CSASRGREYEQFF. The CDR3 DNA sequence: TGCAGTGCCAGCAGGGGGCGGGAGTATGAGCAGTTCTTC. The chain employs TRBV20-1 and TRBJ2-1, with D possibly TRBD1 on 8 matching bases. Trimming pared 6 bases from V and 8 bases from J, leaving 17 bases between. Germline assignment: CDR1 DFQATT and CDR2 SNEGSKA (reference sequence). CDR3 length: 13 amino acids.

This clonotype was seen just once. The V gene is TRBV20-1, the J gene TRBJ1-2; D is possibly TRBD1 (6 bases). The CDR3 consists of 15 residues. With 3 bases removed from V and 0 bases from J, the gap between germline ends came to 14 bases. The germline V gene has CDR1 DFQATT and CDR2 SNEGSKA (reference sequence). The CDR3 DNA sequence: TGCAGTGCTAGCCCGACAGGCCTAGCTAACTATGGCTACACCTTC. Encoded protein: CSASPTGLANYGYTF.

Note on this clonotype: This may stem from a read error, because a much larger clone lies one nucleotide away. This chain connects TRBV11-3 to TRBJ2-3; no clear D gene. This CDR3 region has 14 residues. CDR1 and CDR2 (germline): SGHNT, YENEEA. Here the CDR3 DNA reads TGTGCCAGCAGCGCCGAACTTGGCACAGAAACGCAGTATTTT. It codes for CASSAELGTETQYF. Full variable domain (rest looked up from reference TRBV11-3 and TRBJ2-3): EAGVVQSPRYKIIEKKQPVAFWCNPISGHNTLYWYLQNLGQGPELLIRYENEEAVDDSQLPKDRFSAERLKGVDSTLKIQPAELGDSAVYLCASSAELGTETQYFGPGTRLTVL.

V is TRBV18 and J is TRBJ2-1; 9 nucleotides align to TRBD1. The length of the CDR3 is 15 residues. Germline V gene sequence: CDR1 KGHSH, CDR2 LQKENI. The ends lost 5 bases at V and 5 bases at J; junction bases unmatched: 7. The chain's CDR3 is CASSYPGQGDNEQFF. The DNA of the CDR3 is TGTGCCAGCTCATATCCGGGACAGGGAGACAATGAGCAGTTCTTC. The full variable domain, with the rest looked up from reference TRBV18 and TRBJ2-1, is NAGVMQNPRHLVRRRGQEARLRCSPMKGHSHVYWYRQLPEEGLKFMVYLQKENIIDESGMPKERFSAEFPKEGPSILRIQQVVRGDSAAYFCASSYPGQGDNEQFFGPGTRLTVL.

This clonotype was detected many times. The J gene is TRBJ1-5, the V gene TRBV18, with 7 positions matching TRBD1. J gave up 4 bases and V 2 bases, and 2 bases lay outside the gene matches. The CDR3 has 14 residues. CDR1 is KGHSH, CDR2 LQKENI, per germline. The CDR3 is CASSPAGGNQPQHF. In DNA form, the CDR3 reads TGTGCCAGCTCACCAGCAGGGGGGAATCAGCCCCAGCATTTT.

This rearrangement joins TRBV28 to TRBJ2-7; D is undetermined. CDR3 length: 11 residues. Between the trimmed V and J ends, which lost 7 bases and 6 bases, there was a span of 10 bases. The germline CDR1 and CDR2 sequences are MDHEN and SYDVKM. The CDR3 region has the DNA TGTGCCAGCACCAGTGGGTTCGAGCAGTACTTC. This gives the protein CASTSGFEQYF.

This clonotype occurred many times. The chain joins TRBV28 to TRBJ1-2; 7 bases agree with TRBD1. After removal of 6 bases from V and 5 bases from J, the junction contained 3 bases not matched to a gene. The CDR3 totals 12 residues. Germline V gene sequence: CDR1 MDHEN, CDR2 SYDVKM. CDR3 in amino acids: CASRPGGYGYTF. CDR3 DNA sequence: TGTGCCAGCAGACCAGGGGGATATGGCTACACCTTC.

The chain uses TRBV28 and TRBJ2-5; the match to TRBD1 covers 7 bases. The germline gives CDR1 MDHEN, CDR2 SYDVKM. The CDR3 is 16 amino acids. The junction had 10 bases not matched to a gene; V was cut back by 3 bases and J by 3 bases. In DNA form, the CDR3 reads TGTGCCAGCAGTTTCGAACCGACAGGGTTTGAAGAGACCCAGTACTTC. Its translation: CASSFEPTGFEETQYF.

Many counts were recorded for this clonotype. The chain combines TRBV29-1 with TRBJ2-1; TRBD2 matches at 15 bases. Germline CDR1 is SQVTM and CDR2 is ANQGSEA. Germline trimming cut 5 bases from V and 0 bases from J; bases unmatched to any gene: 5. This CDR3 has 17 residues. The CDR3 DNA follows: TGCAGCGTTTGGACTAGCGGGAGGGCGAGCTCCTACAATGAGCAGTTCTTC. It translates to CSVWTSGRASSYNEQFF.

This rearrangement joins TRBV6-4 to TRBJ2-3; the D gene could be TRBD1 or TRBD2 (6 bases each). The CDR3 totals 16 residues. V lost 0 bases, J lost 4 bases, and 14 bases lay in between. Germline V gene data show CDR1 as MRHNA and CDR2 as SNTAGT. This CDR3 reads CASSDSGGRGSDTQYF. The DNA of the CDR3 is TGTGCCAGCAGTGACTCAGGGGGGCGAGGGTCAGATACGCAGTATTTT.

This clonotype was seen repeatedly, ten times or more. This chain connects TRBV29-1 to TRBJ2-7, with 8 bases aligning to TRBD1. V was clipped by 8 bases and J by 1 base; unmatched bases: 7. Germline V gene lookup returns CDR1 SQVTM and CDR2 ANQGSEA. The CDR3 is made up of 13 amino acids. The CDR3 region is CSIRTGNSYEQYF. CDR3 coding DNA: TGCAGCATCCGGACAGGGAATTCCTACGAGCAGTACTTC.

This clonotype has a count of ten or more. The chain is built from TRBV7-3 and TRBJ1-2; D gene uncertain. This CDR3 spans 14 amino acids. V gave up 4 bases and J gave up 4 bases, with 13 bases separating them. CDR1 and CDR2 from the germline V gene are SGHTA and FQGTGA. The CDR3 DNA reads TGTGCCAGCAGCTCCTCCACTTCCTTCTATGGCTACACCTTC. This codes for CASSSSTSFYGYTF. Together with reference TRBV7-3 and TRBJ1-2, the CDR3 gives the full variable domain: GAGVSQTPSNKVTEKGKYVELRCDPISGHTALYWYRQSLGQGPEFLIYFQGTGAADDSGLPNDRFFAVRPEGSVSTLKIQRTERGDSAVYLCASSSSTSFYGYTFGSGTRLTVV.

This clonotype was observed at least ten times. The rearrangement uses TRBV27 and TRBJ2-3, with 11 nucleotides matching TRBD2. This CDR3 region has 14 residues. Per the germline V gene, CDR1 is MNHEY and CDR2 is SMNVEV (reference sequence). The V gene end was trimmed by 5 bases and the J gene end by 5 bases; junction bases not matched to a gene: 3. CDR3 sequence: CASSPSGRIDTQYF. The CDR3, as DNA: TGTGCCAGCAGTCCTAGCGGGAGGATAGATACGCAGTATTTT.

Within the sample, this clonotype is medium-sized (0.01 to 0.1%). The chain links TRBV20-1 to TRBJ2-3; 13 bases are a match to TRBD2. Germline CDR1 DFQATT, CDR2 SNEGSKA (reference sequence). The CDR3 runs 17 residues. J was trimmed by 4 bases and V by 3 bases; bases with no gene match: 10. The DNA for the CDR3 is TGCAGTGCTAGTTGGACTAGCGGGAGTTCACCGGCAGATACGCAGTATTTT. It specifies CSASWTSGSSPADTQYF.

This clonotype was seen repeatedly, ten times or more. V and J are TRBV27 and TRBJ2-3; 8 bases match TRBD2. There are 16 residues in the CDR3. V was clipped by 2 bases and J by 8 bases; unmatched bases: 12. Germline CDR1 and CDR2: MNHEY and SMNVEV (reference sequence). DNA for the CDR3: TGTGCCAGCAGTTTACTGGATAGCGGGGCCCGAGGTACGCAGTATTTT. It codes for CASSLLDSGARGTQYF.

The V and J genes are TRBV3-1 and TRBJ2-1; the match to TRBD2 covers 12 bases. This CDR3 is 18 amino acids long. The V gene end was trimmed by 3 bases and the J gene end by 13 bases; junction bases not matched to a gene: 19. The germline V gene encodes CDR1 LGHDT and CDR2 YNNKEL (reference sequence). CDR3 bases: TGTGCCAGCAGCCACTTAGACTCCCACCGACTAGCGGGAGCCCAACAGTTCTTC. Residues: CASSHLDSHRLAGAQQFF.

A few counts support this clonotype. The chain links TRBV29-1 to TRBJ1-1; D perhaps matches TRBD1 (5 bases). Trimming shortened V by 6 bases and J by 0 bases, and 17 bases separated the two germline ends. Germline V gene sequence: CDR1 SQVTM, CDR2 ANQGSEA. CDR3 size: 15 residues. As DNA, the CDR3 is TGCAGCGTGGCGCCAGGGTGGGCAATGAACACTGAAGCTTTCTTT. Translated: CSVAPGWAMNTEAFF.

This clonotype was seen many times. This chain connects TRBV7-2 to TRBJ2-3; TRBD2 might be the D (5 bases). The V and J ends lost 1 base and 11 bases respectively, with 10 bases between them. This CDR3 region has 12 residues. The germline V gene has CDR1 SGHTA and CDR2 FQGNSA. CDR3 loop: CASSLGTREQYF. The CDR3 nucleotides read TGTGCCAGCAGCTTAGGTACGAGGGAGCAGTATTTT.

This clonotype has a handful of counts. The V gene is TRBV2, the J gene TRBJ1-5; D not resolved. Germline lookup yields CDR1 SNHLY and CDR2 FYNNEI. V was shortened by 5 bases and J by 6 bases, with 14 bases between the two germline ends. The CDR3 has 14 residues. CDR3 amino acids: CASSPSRGSQPQHF. In nucleotides, the CDR3 is TGTGCCAGCAGTCCCTCACGGGGTTCTCAGCCCCAGCATTTT. Combining the CDR3 with reference TRBV2 and TRBJ1-5 gives the whole variable domain EPEVTQTPSHQVTQMGQEVILRCVPISNHLYFYWYRQILGQKVEFLVSFYNNEISEKSEIFDDQFSVERPDGSNFTLKIRSTKLEDSAMYFCASSPSRGSQPQHFGDGTRLSIL.

This clonotype occurred many times. The chain employs TRBV28 and TRBJ2-3, with D possibly matching TRBD2 (6 bases). The CDR3 covers 14 residues. V was cut by 2 bases and J by 4 bases, with 10 bases left in between. Germline V gene sequence: CDR1 MDHEN, CDR2 SYDVKM. The CDR3 reads CASSLAGTPDTQYF. CDR3 nucleotide sequence: TGTGCCAGCAGTTTAGCGGGAACCCCAGATACGCAGTATTTT.